This T cell receptor beta chain was recovered during a study of blood T cell repertoires in COVID-19. Study-wide background: There were acute and convalescent COVID-19 samples, and they came from the United States, Italy and Spain. The analysed material was cDNA or gDNA that came from T cells, B-cell-depleted T cells, or PBMCs.

The CDR3 is made up of 16 amino acids. Looked up from germline, CDR1 is KGHDR and CDR2 is SFDVKD. Between the trimmed V and J ends, which lost 4 bases and 0 bases, there was a span of 14 bases. Original data processing: Amplifying reference gene primers gave estimates of nucleated cell counts. Using immunoSEQ multiplex PCR, the repertoire was profiled, and TCRdb retains in-frame clones only, with some absent. V and J calls and clone size are those listed in that table; D and trimming were worked out from the DNA. Among around 100,000 clones listed, roughly 90% were seen once. The material sequenced was peripheral blood. The chain employs TRBV24-1 and TRBJ1-2; tentatively, D is TRBD1 (6 bases). The TCR sequence derives from a human donor with active COVID-19. The donor label of this sample is uncertain. CDR3 in amino acids: CATSESKGGSNYGYTF. In nucleotides, the CDR3 is TGTGCCACCAGTGAGAGTAAGGGGGGGTCTAACTATGGCTACACCTTC.